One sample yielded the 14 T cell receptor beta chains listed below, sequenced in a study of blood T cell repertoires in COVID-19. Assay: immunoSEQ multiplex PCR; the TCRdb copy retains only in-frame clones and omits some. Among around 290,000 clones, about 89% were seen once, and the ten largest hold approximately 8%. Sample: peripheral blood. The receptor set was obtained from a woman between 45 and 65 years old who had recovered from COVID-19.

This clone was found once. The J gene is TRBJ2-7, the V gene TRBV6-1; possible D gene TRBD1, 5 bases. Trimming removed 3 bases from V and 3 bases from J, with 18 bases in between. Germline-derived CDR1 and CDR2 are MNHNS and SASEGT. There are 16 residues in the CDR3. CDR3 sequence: CASSDQGGSRSYEQYF. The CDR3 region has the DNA TGTGCCAGCAGTGACCAGGGCGGATCCCGGAGCTACGAGCAGTACTTC.

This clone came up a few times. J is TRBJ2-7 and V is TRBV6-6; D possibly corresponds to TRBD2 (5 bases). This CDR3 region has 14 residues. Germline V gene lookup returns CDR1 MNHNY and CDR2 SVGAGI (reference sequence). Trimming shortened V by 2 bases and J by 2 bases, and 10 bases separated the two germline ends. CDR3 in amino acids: CASSYITGTYEQYF. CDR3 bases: TGTGCCAGCAGTTACATTACGGGGACCTACGAGCAGTACTTC.

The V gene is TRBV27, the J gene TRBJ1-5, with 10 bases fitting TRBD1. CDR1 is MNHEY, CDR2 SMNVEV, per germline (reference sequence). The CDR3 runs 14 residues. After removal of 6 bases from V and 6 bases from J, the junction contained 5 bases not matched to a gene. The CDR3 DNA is TGTGCCAGCAGGGGGACAGGGGAAAGTCAGCCCCAGCATTTT. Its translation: CASRGTGESQPQHF.

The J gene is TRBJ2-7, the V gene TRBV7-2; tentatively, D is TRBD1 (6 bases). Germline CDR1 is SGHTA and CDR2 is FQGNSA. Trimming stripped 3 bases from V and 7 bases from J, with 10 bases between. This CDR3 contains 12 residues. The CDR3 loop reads CASSFPGAEQYF. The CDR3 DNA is TGTGCCAGCAGCTTCCCAGGGGCAGAGCAGTACTTC.

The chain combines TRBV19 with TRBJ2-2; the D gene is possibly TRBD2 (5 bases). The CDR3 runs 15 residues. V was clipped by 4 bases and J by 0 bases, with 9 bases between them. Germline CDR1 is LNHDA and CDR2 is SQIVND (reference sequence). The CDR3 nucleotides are TGTGCCAGTAGTAGGTTAGCGTCGAACACCGGGGAGCTGTTTTTT. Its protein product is CASSRLASNTGELFF.

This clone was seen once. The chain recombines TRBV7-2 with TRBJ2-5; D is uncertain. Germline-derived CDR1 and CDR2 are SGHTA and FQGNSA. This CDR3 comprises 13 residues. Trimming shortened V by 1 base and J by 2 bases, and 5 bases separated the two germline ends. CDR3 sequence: CASSLGQQETQYF. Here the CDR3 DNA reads TGTGCCAGCAGCTTAGGGCAACAAGAGACCCAGTACTTC.

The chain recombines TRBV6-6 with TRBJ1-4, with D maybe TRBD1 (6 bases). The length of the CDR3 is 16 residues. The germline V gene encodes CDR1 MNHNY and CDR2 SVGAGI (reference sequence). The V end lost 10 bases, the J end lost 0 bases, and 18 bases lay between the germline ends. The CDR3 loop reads CAIRGQIGATNEKLFF. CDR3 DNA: TGTGCCATTCGGGGACAAATTGGGGCAACTAATGAAAAACTGTTTTTT.

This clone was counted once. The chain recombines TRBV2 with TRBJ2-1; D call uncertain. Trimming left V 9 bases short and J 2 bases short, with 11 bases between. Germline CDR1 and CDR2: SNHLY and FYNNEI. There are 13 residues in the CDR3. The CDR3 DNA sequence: TGTGCCAGTCGCCTTGGGCCCTACAATGAGCAGTTCTTC. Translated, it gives CASRLGPYNEQFF.

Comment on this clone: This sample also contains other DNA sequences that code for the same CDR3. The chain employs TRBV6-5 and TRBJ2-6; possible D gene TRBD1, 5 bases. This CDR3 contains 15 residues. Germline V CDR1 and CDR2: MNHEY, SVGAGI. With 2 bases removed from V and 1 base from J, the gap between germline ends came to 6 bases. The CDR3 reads CASSYRGSGANVLTF. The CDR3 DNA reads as TGTGCCAGCAGTTACAGGGGATCTGGGGCCAACGTCCTGACTTTC.

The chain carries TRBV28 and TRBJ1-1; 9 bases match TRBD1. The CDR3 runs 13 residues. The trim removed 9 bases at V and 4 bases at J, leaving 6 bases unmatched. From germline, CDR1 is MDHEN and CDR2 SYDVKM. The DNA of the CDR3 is TGTGCCAGTACAGGGGGCCGGGCCACTGAAGCTTTCTTT. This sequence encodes CASTGGRATEAFF.

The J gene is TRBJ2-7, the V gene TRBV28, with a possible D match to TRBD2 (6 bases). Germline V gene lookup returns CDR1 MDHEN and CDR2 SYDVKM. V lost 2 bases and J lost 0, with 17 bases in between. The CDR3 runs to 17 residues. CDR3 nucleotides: TGTGCCAGCAGTTTAGGTCGGGCGGGGCCCTTCTCCTACGAGCAGTACTTC. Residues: CASSLGRAGPFSYEQYF.

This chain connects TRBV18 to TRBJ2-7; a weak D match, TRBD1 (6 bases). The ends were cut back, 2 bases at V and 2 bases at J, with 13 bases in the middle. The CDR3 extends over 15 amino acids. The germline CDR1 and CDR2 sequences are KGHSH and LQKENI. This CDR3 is CASSPRWTEAYEQYF. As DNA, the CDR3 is TGTGCCAGCTCACCAAGATGGACAGAAGCCTACGAGCAGTACTTC.

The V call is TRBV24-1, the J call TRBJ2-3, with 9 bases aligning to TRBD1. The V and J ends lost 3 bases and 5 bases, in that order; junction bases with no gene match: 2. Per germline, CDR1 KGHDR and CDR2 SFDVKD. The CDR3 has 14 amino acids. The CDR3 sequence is CATSDPGQGDTQYF. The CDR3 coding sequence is TGTGCCACCAGTGATCCGGGACAGGGAGATACGCAGTATTTT.

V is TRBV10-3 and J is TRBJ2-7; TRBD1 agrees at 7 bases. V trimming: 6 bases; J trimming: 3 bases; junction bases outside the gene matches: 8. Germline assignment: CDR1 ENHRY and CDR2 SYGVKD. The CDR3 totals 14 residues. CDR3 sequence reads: CAISSGTEGYEQYF. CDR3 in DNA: TGTGCCATCAGCTCCGGGACAGAAGGCTACGAGCAGTACTTC.